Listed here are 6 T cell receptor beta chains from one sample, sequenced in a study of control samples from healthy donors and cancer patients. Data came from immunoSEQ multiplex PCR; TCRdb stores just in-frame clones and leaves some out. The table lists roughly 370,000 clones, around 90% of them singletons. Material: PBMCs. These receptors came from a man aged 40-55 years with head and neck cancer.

The CDR3 DNA sequence: TGTGCCAGCAGCTTAGACGGAACCAATCAGCCCCAGCATTTT. Protein product: CASSLDGTNQPQHF. The chain links TRBV7-3 to TRBJ1-5; D unresolved. Germline CDR1 is SGHTA and CDR2 is FQGTGA. V lost 2 bases and J lost 3, with 8 bases in between. CDR3 length: 14 residues.

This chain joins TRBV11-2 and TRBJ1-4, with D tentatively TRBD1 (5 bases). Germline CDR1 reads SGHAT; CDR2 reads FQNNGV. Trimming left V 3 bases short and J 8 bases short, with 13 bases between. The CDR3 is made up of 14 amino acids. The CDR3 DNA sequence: TGTGCCAGCAGCTTCTTAACGCAGGGCGAAAAACTGTTTTTT. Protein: CASSFLTQGEKLFF.

Here the CDR3 DNA reads TGTGCCAGCAGCTTAATCACAGGGCTTAATTCACCCCTCCACTTT. This gives the protein CASSLITGLNSPLHF. V and J are TRBV11-3 and TRBJ1-6; TRBD1 is a possible D gene (6 bases). Trimming removed 2 bases at V and 6 bases at J, with 11 bases between. The V gene's germline CDR1 is SGHNT and CDR2 YENEEA. CDR3 length: 15 amino acids.

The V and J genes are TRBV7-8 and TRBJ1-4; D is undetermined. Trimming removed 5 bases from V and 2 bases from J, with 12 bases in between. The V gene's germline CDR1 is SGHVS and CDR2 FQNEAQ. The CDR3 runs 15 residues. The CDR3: CASSRESTTNEKLFF. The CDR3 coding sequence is TGTGCCAGCAGCCGAGAAAGTACTACTAATGAAAAACTGTTTTTT.

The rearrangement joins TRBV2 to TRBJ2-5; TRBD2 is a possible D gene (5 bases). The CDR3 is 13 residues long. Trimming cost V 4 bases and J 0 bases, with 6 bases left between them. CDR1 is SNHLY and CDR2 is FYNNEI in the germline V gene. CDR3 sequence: CASSVAYQETQYF. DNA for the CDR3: TGTGCCAGCAGTGTAGCGTACCAAGAGACCCAGTACTTC.

Here the CDR3 reads CASSGGQGALPEAFF. In DNA form, the CDR3 reads TGTGCCAGTAGTGGGGGACAGGGGGCCTTACCTGAAGCTTTCTTT. The J gene is TRBJ1-1, the V gene TRBV19; TRBD1 aligns across 12 bases. Germline V lookup: CDR1 LNHDA, CDR2 SQIVND (reference sequence). This CDR3 spans 15 amino acids. V shed 5 bases and J 6 bases; nucleotides not matched to a gene: 7.